A single sample is the source of the 27 T cell receptor beta chains below, sequenced in a study of CD8+ T cells in alopecia areata. Treatment specified: oral pan-JAK inhibitor, 5-10 mg twice daily. In each case, RNA was isolated and then reverse transcribed into cDNA as the sequencing template. The assay was immunoSEQ multiplex PCR, and TCRdb's table has in-frame clones only and misses some. The sample lists about 210,000 clones, over 60% occurring once. Sequences were derived from CD4+ T cells sorted from blood, sampled at week 4, from a patient treated with tofacitinib. These receptors were obtained from a human donor with alopecia areata.

The chain combines TRBV10-3 with TRBJ1-2; the D gene is possibly TRBD1 (6 bases). Germline CDR1 is ENHRY and CDR2 is SYGVKD. CDR3 size: 13 residues. Trimming cost V 6 bases and J 3 bases, with 11 bases left between them. The CDR3 sequence: CAIRGGADYGYTF. CDR3 DNA: TGTGCCATCAGGGGGGGCGCGGACTATGGCTACACCTTC.

The chain is built from TRBV6-5 and TRBJ1-6; tentatively, D is TRBD1 (6 bases). CDR3 length: 13 amino acids. Germline CDR1 reads MNHEY; CDR2 reads SVGAGI. The V gene lost 6 bases and the J gene lost 12 bases, with 15 bases spanning the gap. CDR3 loop: CASRIESRGPLHF. Written as DNA, the CDR3 is TGTGCCAGCAGAATCGAATCCAGGGGACCCCTCCACTTT.

This clone appeared once. V usage is TRBV7-8 and J usage is TRBJ2-2; D is perhaps TRBD1 (6 bases). This CDR3 has 14 amino acids. Trimming left V 5 bases short and J 6 bases short, with 13 bases between. CDR1 is SGHVS and CDR2 is FQNEAQ in the germline V gene. The CDR3 coding sequence is TGTGCCAGCAGCCGAACAGGGAATGCCGGGGAGCTGTTTTTT. The encoded protein is CASSRTGNAGELFF.

This clone was seen a single time. The chain carries TRBV29-1 and TRBJ1-1; 7 bases are a match to TRBD1. V dropped 6 bases and J dropped 1; count of bases not matched to a gene: 5. CDR1 is SQVTM and CDR2 is ANQGSEA in the germline V gene. The CDR3 sequence is 13 residues long. CDR3 bases: TGCAGCGTGAGGGACAGCCCGAACACTGAAGCTTTCTTT. The encoded protein is CSVRDSPNTEAFF.

V and J are TRBV5-1 and TRBJ2-3; a weak D match, TRBD2 (5 bases). Germline loops: CDR1 SGHRS, CDR2 YFSETQ. This CDR3 region has 16 residues. Between the trimmed V and J ends, which lost 1 base and 4 bases, there was a span of 16 bases. The CDR3 sequence is CASSLSGPPTPDTQYF. Here the CDR3 DNA reads TGCGCCAGCAGCTTGAGCGGTCCCCCGACGCCAGATACGCAGTATTTT. The variable domain in full, completed from reference TRBV5-1 and TRBJ2-3, reads KAGVTQTPRYLIKTRGQQVTLSCSPISGHRSVSWYQQTPGQGLQFLFEYFSETQRNKGNFPGRFSGRQFSNSRSEMNVSTLELGDSALYLCASSLSGPPTPDTQYFGPGTRLTVL.

There are a few counts of this clone. The chain recombines TRBV23-1 with TRBJ1-5; D remains unclear. TRBV23-1 is an open reading frame whose function is uncertain. V lost 2 bases to trimming and J lost 0 bases, with 11 bases between them. CDR3 length: 16 amino acids. CDR3 bases: TGCGCCAGCAGTCAAAGTTACAGTTATAGCAATCAGCCCCAGCATTTT. It translates to CASSQSYSYSNQPQHF.

The chain couples TRBV7-2 to TRBJ1-6; unclear D gene. Trimming left V 1 base short and J 8 bases short, with 6 bases between. Germline CDR1 reads SGHTA; CDR2 reads FQGNSA. The CDR3 is made up of 13 amino acids. CDR3 nucleotide sequence: TGTGCCAGCAGCTTAGTGCAGGATTCACCCCTCCACTTT. Amino acids: CASSLVQDSPLHF. Together with reference TRBV7-2 and TRBJ1-6, the CDR3 gives the full variable domain: GAGVSQSPSNKVTEKGKDVELRCDPISGHTALYWYRQSLGQGLEFLIYFQGNSAPDKSGLPSDRFSAERTGGSVSTLTIQRTQQEDSAVYLCASSLVQDSPLHFGNGTRLTVT.

The V gene is TRBV4-1, the J gene TRBJ1-1, with 8 bases identical to TRBD1. V gave up 4 bases and J gave up 6 bases; unmatched junction bases: 10. This CDR3 spans 15 amino acids. Germline assignment: CDR1 MGHRA and CDR2 YSYEKL. The CDR3 nucleotides are TGCGCCAGCAGCCGGATTTGGACAGGGAAGGCTGAAGCTTTCTTT. This sequence encodes CASSRIWTGKAEAFF.

This clone was observed once. The J gene is TRBJ2-7, the V gene TRBV2; tentative D call: TRBD2 (5 bases). The CDR3 totals 12 residues. Between the trimmed V and J ends, which lost 8 bases and 1 base, there was a span of 9 bases. Germline V gene sequence: CDR1 SNHLY, CDR2 FYNNEI. Written as DNA, the CDR3 is TGTGCCAGCGGGAGCGGTTCCTACGAGCAGTACTTC. Protein: CASGSGSYEQYF.

The gene calls are TRBV18 and TRBJ1-1; no firm D call. CDR1 and CDR2 (germline): KGHSH, LQKENI. V dropped 6 bases and J dropped 1 base, with 12 bases sitting between them. CDR3 length equals 14 residues. CDR3 sequence (DNA): TGTGCCAGCTCTCCAAACGGCAGGAACACTGAAGCTTTCTTT. Translation gives CASSPNGRNTEAFF.

The V call is TRBV6-1, the J call TRBJ2-5; TRBD1 aligns across 7 bases. The CDR3 has 15 amino acids. CDR1 and CDR2 (germline): MNHNS, SASEGT. The V and J ends lost 6 bases and 3 bases, in that order; junction bases with no gene match: 10. This chain's CDR3 is CASRRQGRDEETQYF. The CDR3 DNA reads as TGTGCCAGCAGAAGACAGGGTAGGGATGAAGAGACCCAGTACTTC.

The chain employs TRBV29-1 and TRBJ1-1; no firm D call. Germline CDR1 SQVTM, CDR2 ANQGSEA. The V end was cut by 6 bases, the J end by 8 bases, with 19 bases between. This CDR3 has 13 amino acids. CDR3 amino acids: CSVTQVREGEAFF. As DNA, the CDR3 is TGCAGCGTCACCCAGGTGCGGGAAGGAGAAGCTTTCTTT.

The chain uses TRBV4-3 and TRBJ1-2; D is undetermined. CDR1 is LGHNA and CDR2 is YSLEER in the germline V gene. The CDR3 has 15 residues. V lost 1 base and J 6 bases, leaving 15 bases between the germline ends. Here the CDR3 reads CASSQAGMGRNGYTF. The CDR3 DNA sequence: TGCGCCAGCAGCCAAGCGGGCATGGGGAGAAATGGCTACACCTTC.

The sample holds a few counts of this clone. The gene calls are TRBV4-3 and TRBJ2-5; 8 bases map to TRBD2. This CDR3 contains 14 residues. Per the germline V gene, CDR1 is LGHNA and CDR2 is YSLEER. Germline trimming cut 3 bases from V and 5 bases from J; bases unmatched to any gene: 5. The CDR3 region is CASSQTGLVETQYF. In DNA form, the CDR3 reads TGCGCCAGCAGCCAGACGGGACTAGTTGAGACCCAGTACTTC.

This chain connects TRBV6-5 to TRBJ1-2, with D perhaps matching TRBD1 (6 bases). The germline V gene has CDR1 MNHEY and CDR2 SVGAGI. V was pared by 10 bases and J by 7 bases, with 13 bases between. CDR3 size: 11 residues. The CDR3 here is CATSQGFGYTF. For the CDR3, the DNA is TGTGCCACTAGTCAGGGGTTTGGCTACACCTTC.

The CDR3 DNA follows: TGTGCCAGCAGCTCCCCCGACAGGGCGATCACCTTC. Translating it yields CASSSPDRAITF. This chain links TRBV7-3 with TRBJ1-2, with TRBD1 matching over 7 bases. The CDR3 has 12 amino acids. CDR1 and CDR2 from the germline V gene are SGHTA and FQGTGA. The V segment lost 4 bases and the J segment 13 bases; nucleotides outside the gene matches: 9.

Worth noting for this clone: Germline and junction disagree at one end, which may indicate a read error. The J gene is TRBJ2-3, the V gene TRBV6-6, with D unclear. CDR1 and CDR2 from the germline V gene are MNHNY and SVGAGI (reference sequence). This CDR3 region has 15 residues. CDR3 nucleotides: TGTGCCATCAGTGAGAAGCCCACTAGCACAGATACGCAGTATTTT. It codes for CAISEKPTSTDTQYF.

V usage is TRBV7-9 and J usage is TRBJ1-3; D not certain. The CDR3 extends over 13 amino acids. V lost 4 bases to trimming and J lost 0 bases, with 4 bases between them. From germline, CDR1 is SEHNR and CDR2 FQNEAQ (reference sequence). CDR3 loop: CASSYFSGNTIYF. CDR3 in DNA: TGTGCCAGCAGCTACTTCTCTGGAAACACCATATATTTT.

This clone turned up a few times. The chain has TRBV30 and TRBJ2-7, with 10 bases identical to TRBD1. Germline V gives CDR1 GTSNPN, CDR2 SVGIG (reference sequence). V shed 0 bases and J 7 bases; nucleotides not matched to a gene: 9. The CDR3 extends over 15 amino acids. The CDR3, as DNA: TGTGCCTGGAGTGTACTAGGGACAGGGGACTTTGAGCAGTACTTC. It yields the protein CAWSVLGTGDFEQYF.

This clone was observed once. This chain uses TRBV7-8 with TRBJ1-1; 9 bases line up with TRBD1. The ends lost 2 bases at V and 4 bases at J; junction bases unmatched: 2. This CDR3 has 14 residues. CDR1 SGHVS and CDR2 FQNEAQ come from the germline V gene. CDR3: CASSLRGQGTEAFF. CDR3 coding DNA: TGTGCCAGCAGCTTACGGGGACAGGGCACTGAAGCTTTCTTT.

The CDR3 reads CASRATGNSPLHF. CDR3 nucleotides: TGTGCCAGCAGAGCGACGGGAAATTCACCCCTCCACTTT. The chain recombines TRBV6-5 with TRBJ1-6; D is unclear. Germline CDR1 is MNHEY and CDR2 is SVGAGI. The CDR3 totals 13 residues. Deletions cut 6 bases from V and 7 bases from J, with 10 bases between.

The V call is TRBV27, the J call TRBJ1-2; 10 bases map to TRBD1. The germline V gene encodes CDR1 MNHEY and CDR2 SMNVEV (reference sequence). Germline trimming cut 5 bases from V and 5 bases from J; bases unmatched to any gene: 5. The CDR3 contains 14 residues. The CDR3 nucleotides are TGTGCCAGCAGTGTGACAGGGGGCGAGTATGGCTACACCTTC. Its protein product is CASSVTGGEYGYTF.

The chain joins TRBV6-5 to TRBJ2-7; D not resolved. The CDR3 has 13 amino acids. With 5 bases removed from V and 3 bases from J, the gap between germline ends came to 11 bases. Germline V gene sequence: CDR1 MNHEY, CDR2 SVGAGI. CDR3 DNA: TGTGCCAGCAGTCCCCAGGAACGCTACGAGCAGTACTTC. Translation: CASSPQERYEQYF.

The chain joins TRBV30 to TRBJ1-5; D not resolved. The V end was cut by 3 bases, the J end by 3 bases, with 9 bases between. Germline loops: CDR1 GTSNPN, CDR2 SVGIG (reference sequence). The CDR3 covers 13 residues. The CDR3 reads CAWSRTLNQPQHF. The DNA of the CDR3 is TGTGCCTGGAGCAGGACCCTCAATCAGCCCCAGCATTTT.

The V gene is TRBV7-2, the J gene TRBJ2-1; D is perhaps TRBD2 (5 bases). Germline V gives CDR1 SGHTA, CDR2 FQGNSA. The CDR3 covers 12 residues. The germline V and J ends were trimmed by 5 bases and 6 bases, with 8 bases remaining between them. The CDR3 bases are TGTGCCAGCAGCCTCGGACTCAATGAGCAGTTCTTC. Amino acid sequence: CASSLGLNEQFF. Full variable domain (remainder filled in from reference TRBV7-2 and TRBJ2-1): GAGVSQSPSNKVTEKGKDVELRCDPISGHTALYWYRQSLGQGLEFLIYFQGNSAPDKSGLPSDRFSAERTGGSVSTLTIQRTQQEDSAVYLCASSLGLNEQFFGPGTRLTVL.

The chain has TRBV5-4 and TRBJ2-7; D is unresolved. V was cut by 4 bases and J by 6 bases, with 11 bases left in between. CDR1 and CDR2 (germline): SGHNT, YYREEE (reference sequence). The CDR3 consists of 12 residues. The CDR3 DNA follows: TGTGCCAGCAGCCCGCGAACGGGCGAGCAGTACTTC. Its protein product is CASSPRTGEQYF.

The chain carries TRBV6-1 and TRBJ2-7; 9 bases are a match to TRBD2. V lost 6 bases to trimming and J lost 2 bases; unmatched junction nucleotides: 2. The CDR3 sequence is 13 residues long. Germline V gene sequence: CDR1 MNHNS, CDR2 SASEGT. The CDR3 region is CASRRGGAYEQYF. DNA of the CDR3: TGTGCCAGCAGGCGGGGGGGGGCCTACGAGCAGTACTTC.